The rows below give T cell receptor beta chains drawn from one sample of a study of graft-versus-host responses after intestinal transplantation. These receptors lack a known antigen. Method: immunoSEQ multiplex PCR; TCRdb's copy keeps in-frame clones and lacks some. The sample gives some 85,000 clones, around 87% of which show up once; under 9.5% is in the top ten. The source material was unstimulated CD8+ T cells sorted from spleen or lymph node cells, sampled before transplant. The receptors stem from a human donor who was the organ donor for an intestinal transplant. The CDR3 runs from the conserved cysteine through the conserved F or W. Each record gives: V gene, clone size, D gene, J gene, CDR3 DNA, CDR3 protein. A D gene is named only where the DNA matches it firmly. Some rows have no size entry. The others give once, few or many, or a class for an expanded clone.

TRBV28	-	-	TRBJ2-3	TGTGCCAGCAGTTTATTGTGGCGGGGGCCGCCATCCTACACGCAGTATTTT	CASSLLWRGPPSYTQYF
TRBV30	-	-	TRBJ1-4	TGTGCCTGGAGTGGAGGGACCGCGGGGGAAAAACTGTTTTTT	CAWSGGTAGEKLFF
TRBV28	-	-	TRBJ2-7	TGTGCCAGCAGTCCTCCGGGGTACGAGCAGTACTTC	CASSPPGYEQYF
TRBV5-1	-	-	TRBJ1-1	TGCGCCAGCAGCTCAAGCAGACGCACTGAAGCTTTCTTT	CASSSSRRTEAFF
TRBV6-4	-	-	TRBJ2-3	TGTGCCAGCAGTGAAGGAGGGGGCACAGATACGCAGTATTTT	CASSEGGGTDTQYF
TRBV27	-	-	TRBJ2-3	TGTGCCAGCAGTTTAGTTAGCACAGATACGCAGTATTTT	CASSLVSTDTQYF
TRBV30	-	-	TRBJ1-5	TGTGCCTGGAGTCAAGACTCTGGGGGCAATCAGCCCCAGCATTTT	CAWSQDSGGNQPQHF
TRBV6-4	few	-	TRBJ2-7	TGTGCCAGCAGGTCGTATATCTGCTCCTACGAGCAGTACTTC	CASRSYICSYEQYF
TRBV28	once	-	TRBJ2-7	TGTGCCAGCAGTCTCCAGAGGTGGCCTTACGAGCAGTACTTC	CASSLQRWPYEQYF
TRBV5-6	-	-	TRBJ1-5	TGTGCCAGCAGCGCATACAACAAGTATAATCAGCCCCAGCATTTT	CASSAYNKYNQPQHF
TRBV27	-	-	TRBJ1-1	TGTGCCAGCATCCTCGGGGGTTCTGAAGCTTTCTTT	CASILGGSEAFF
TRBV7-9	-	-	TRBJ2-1	TGTGCCAGCAGCTTATTCAGACTAGTCCGGAACAATGAGCAGTTCTTC	CASSLFRLVRNNEQFF
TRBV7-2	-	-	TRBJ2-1	TGTGCCAGCAGCTCACGGGAGATACTCGCCAATGAGCAGTTCTTC	CASSSREILANEQFF
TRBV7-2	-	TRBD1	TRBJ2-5	TGTGCCAGCAGCTGGAAGGGGGACAGGGGGCGAGAGACCCAGTACTTC	CASSWKGDRGRETQYF
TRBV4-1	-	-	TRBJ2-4	TGCGCCAGCAGCCCCACGATAGGAAACATTCAGTACTTC	CASSPTIGNIQYF
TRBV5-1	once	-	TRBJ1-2	TGCGCCAGCAGCTTGTGGGAGGGAGATGGCTACACCTTC	CASSLWEGDGYTF
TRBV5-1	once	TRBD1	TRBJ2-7	TGCGCCAGCAGCCTGGGACAGTACAACTACGAGCAGTACTTC	CASSLGQYNYEQYF
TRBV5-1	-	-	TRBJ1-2	TGCGCCAGCAGCTTGAACGCAGAGTTGGCTCGCTATGGCTACACCTTC	CASSLNAELARYGYTF
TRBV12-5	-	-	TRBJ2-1	TGTGCTAGTGGTCACCAGGACAATTACAATGAGCAGTTCTTC	CASGHQDNYNEQFF
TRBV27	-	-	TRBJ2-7	TGTGCCAGCAAGAAAAGTTCGTCCTACGAGCAGTACTTC	CASKKSSSYEQYF
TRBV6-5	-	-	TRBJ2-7	TGTGCCAGCAGCCTTCTCCCCTCCTACGAGCAGTACTTC	CASSLLPSYEQYF
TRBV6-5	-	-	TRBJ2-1	TGTGCCAGCAGTTACACCCAGACGAATGAGCAGTTCTTC	CASSYTQTNEQFF
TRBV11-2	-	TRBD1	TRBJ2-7	TGTGCCAGCAGCTTCCAGGGGGCCCGGTACGAGCAGTACTTC	CASSFQGARYEQYF
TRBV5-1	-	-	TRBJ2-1	TGCGCCAGCAGCTCCTGGCAGGGGAGTGAGCAGTTCTTC	CASSSWQGSEQFF
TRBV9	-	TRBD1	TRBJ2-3	TGTGCCAACTATCCGGGACAGGGGAGGCCAGATACGCAGTATTTT	CANYPGQGRPDTQYF
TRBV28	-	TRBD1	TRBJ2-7	TGTGCCAGCAGCGGGGACAGTTCCTACGAGCAGTACTTC	CASSGDSSYEQYF
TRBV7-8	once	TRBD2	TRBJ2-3	TGTGCCAGCACCTCATACCCTATTCTAGCGGGGGGGGCCGGCACAGATACGCAGTATTTT	CASTSYPILAGGAGTDTQYF
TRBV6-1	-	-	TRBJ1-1	TGTGCCAGCAGTGAAGCTGGTAGGATGGATGAAGCTTTCTTT	CASSEAGRMDEAFF